The 17 T cell receptor beta chains below were found in one sample sequenced in a study of T cells in localized non-small cell lung cancer. The method was immunoSEQ multiplex PCR; TCRdb's version includes in-frame clones alone and lacks a portion of them. This repertoire shows roughly 70,000 clones, about 90% found once; its top ten account for 20% to 25%. Sequenced material: peripheral blood, taken before any cancer treatment. The receptor source for this set is a male donor aged 60 or over with stage III squamous cell lung carcinoma.

This rearrangement joins TRBV21-1 to TRBJ2-7; TRBD1, as called in the table, went unchecked against the DNA. TRBV21-1 is a recognized pseudogene. This CDR3 is 15 amino acids long. In DNA form, the CDR3 reads TGTGCCAGCAGCACAGGACAGGGGTGGTCTCGGGAGCAGTACGTC. Protein product: CASSTGQGWSREQYV.

The chain combines TRBV28 with TRBJ1-1; D might be TRBD1 (5 bases). Trimming took off 11 bases at V and 0 bases at J, with 22 bases between the two ends. The CDR3 contains 16 residues. Germline V CDR1 and CDR2: MDHEN, SYDVKM. Here the CDR3 DNA reads TGTGCCTGTGGGATAGGGGCCAACTACATGAACACTGAAGCTTTCTTT. Translating it yields CACGIGANYMNTEAFF.

In its sample, this clone was seen once. The chain uses TRBV4-2 and TRBJ2-3; TRBD2 matches 8 bases. J lost 3 bases, V lost 4 bases, and 6 bases had no gene match. This CDR3 spans 15 amino acids. Germline values: CDR1 LGHNA, CDR2 YNFKEQ. In DNA, the CDR3 is TGTGCCAGCAGCCCGAAACTAGCGGATACAGATACGCAGTATTTT. Translated, it gives CASSPKLADTDTQYF.

This clone was found once. This chain connects TRBV6-1 to TRBJ1-6; D may be TRBD1 (5 bases). V was shortened by 0 bases and J by 6 bases, with 9 bases between the two germline ends. The CDR3 sequence is 15 residues long. Germline V gene lookup returns CDR1 MNHNS and CDR2 SASEGT. CDR3: CASSEAWGSNSPLHF. CDR3 sequence (DNA): TGTGCCAGCAGTGAAGCTTGGGGGTCTAATTCACCCCTCCACTTT.

The chain couples TRBV18 to TRBJ2-5; the match to TRBD1 covers 8 bases. Germline-derived CDR1 and CDR2 are KGHSH and LQKENI. The CDR3 sequence is 16 residues long. Trimming cost V 3 bases and J 4 bases; bases outside gene matches: 10. The CDR3 spells CASSPRTGRGLETQYF. The CDR3 DNA is TGTGCCAGCTCACCCAGGACAGGGCGCGGGTTAGAGACCCAGTACTTC. Using reference TRBV18 and TRBJ2-5 for the parts outside the CDR3, the full variable domain is NAGVMQNPRHLVRRRGQEARLRCSPMKGHSHVYWYRQLPEEGLKFMVYLQKENIIDESGMPKERFSAEFPKEGPSILRIQQVVRGDSAAYFCASSPRTGRGLETQYFGPGTRLLVL.

This rearrangement joins TRBV7-2 to TRBJ2-1, with 8 nucleotides matching TRBD1. The germline gives CDR1 SGHTA, CDR2 FQGNSA. The junction had 5 bases not matched to a gene; V was cut back by 2 bases and J by 8 bases. There are 14 residues in the CDR3. In nucleotides, the CDR3 is TGTGCCAGCAGCTTACTAGACAGGGGAGATGAGCAGTTCTTC. Protein product: CASSLLDRGDEQFF.

This chain joins TRBV11-2 and TRBJ1-3; the match to TRBD1 covers 8 bases. The germline V gene encodes CDR1 SGHAT and CDR2 FQNNGV. Trimming took 8 bases from V and 1 from J; bases not matched to a gene: 13. The length of the CDR3 is 17 residues. The CDR3 nucleotides read TGTGCCAGCGCAATCGGGACAGGCATTGTGTCTGGAAACACCATATATTTT. This translates into CASAIGTGIVSGNTIYF.

V and J are TRBV4-2 and TRBJ2-3, with TRBD2 matching over 12 bases. Germline CDR1 LGHNA, CDR2 YNFKEQ. The CDR3 is 16 residues long. Trimming took 4 bases from V and 5 from J; bases not matched to a gene: 7. The CDR3 protein is CASSLIPLAGGDTQYF. DNA for the CDR3: TGTGCCAGCAGCCTCATTCCACTAGCGGGGGGAGATACGCAGTATTTT.

This clone was observed a single time. This chain connects TRBV7-9 to TRBJ2-2, with D possibly called TRBD1 or TRBD2 (6 bases each). With 6 bases removed from V and 3 bases from J, the gap between germline ends came to 14 bases. The CDR3 loop spans 15 amino acids. Germline V gene data show CDR1 as SEHNR and CDR2 as FQNEAQ (reference sequence). The CDR3 spells CASSVRGADTGELFF. CDR3 sequence (DNA): TGTGCCAGCAGTGTTAGGGGGGCCGACACCGGGGAGCTGTTTTTT.

The V and J genes are TRBV7-9 and TRBJ2-7, with a tentative D call TRBD1 (5 bases). The CDR3 totals 13 residues. The germline V gene encodes CDR1 SEHNR and CDR2 FQNEAQ (reference sequence). V lost 5 bases and J lost 1, with 9 bases in between. The CDR3 bases are TGTGCCAGCAGCCCCAGACAGTCCTACGAGCAGTACTTC. Translating it yields CASSPRQSYEQYF.

The V call is TRBV9, the J call TRBJ1-1; D gene unclear. With 0 bases removed from V and 8 bases from J, the gap between germline ends came to 14 bases. The germline V gene encodes CDR1 SGDLS and CDR2 YYNGEE. The CDR3 extends over 14 amino acids. CDR3 nucleotide sequence: TGTGCCAGCAGCGTAGCCCAGAGGGCAGGCGAAGCTTTCTTT. This sequence encodes CASSVAQRAGEAFF.

CDR3 amino acids: CASSLGQGGAYEQYV. The CDR3, as DNA: TGTGCCAGCTCACTAGGACAGGGGGGAGCCTACGAGCAGTACGTC. The chain is built from TRBV18 and TRBJ2-7; 10 bases align to TRBD1. V trimming: 4 bases; J trimming: 2 bases; junction bases outside the gene matches: 5. CDR3 length equals 15 residues. Germline CDR1 reads KGHSH; CDR2 reads LQKENI.

The gene calls are TRBV5-1 and TRBJ1-2, with a weak D call TRBD1 (6 bases). Germline V lookup: CDR1 SGHRS, CDR2 YFSETQ. The length of the CDR3 is 14 residues. With 0 bases removed from V and 4 bases from J, the gap between germline ends came to 10 bases. The CDR3 region is CASSLVQGTYGYTF. DNA of the CDR3: TGCGCCAGCAGCTTGGTACAGGGCACCTATGGCTACACCTTC.

This clone was seen once. The chain is built from TRBV5-6 and TRBJ1-1; TRBD1 might be the D (5 bases). Germline CDR1 is SGHDT and CDR2 is YYEEEE. V was shortened by 0 bases and J by 4 bases, with 13 bases between the two germline ends. This CDR3 comprises 15 residues. CDR3: CASSLGTGLATEAFF. Written as DNA, the CDR3 is TGTGCCAGCAGCTTGGGTACAGGCCTCGCCACTGAAGCTTTCTTT.

The J gene is TRBJ2-6, the V gene TRBV5-1, with D perhaps given as TRBD1 or TRBD2 (5 bases each). Deletions cut 0 bases from V and 4 bases from J, with 8 bases between. The CDR3 is made up of 15 amino acids. The germline V gene has CDR1 SGHRS and CDR2 YFSETQ. This chain's CDR3 is CASSLAGAGANVLTF. DNA of the CDR3: TGCGCCAGCAGCTTGGCCGGGGCAGGGGCCAACGTCCTGACTTTC.

The V and J genes are TRBV5-6 and TRBJ1-1; D gene unclear. Germline V CDR1 and CDR2: SGHDT, YYEEEE. This CDR3 has 14 residues. The V end was cut by 0 bases, the J end by 3 bases, with 9 bases between. The CDR3 protein is CASSLVGLHTEAFF. The CDR3 DNA follows: TGTGCCAGCAGCTTGGTAGGTTTGCACACTGAAGCTTTCTTT.

V is TRBV27 and J is TRBJ2-3; 10 bases are shared with TRBD2. Germline loops: CDR1 MNHEY, CDR2 SMNVEV (reference sequence). With 8 bases clipped from V and 1 base from J, the junction kept 6 bases outside the gene matches. This CDR3 spans 15 amino acids. CDR3: CASWGLAFGTDTQYF. The CDR3 DNA is TGTGCCAGCTGGGGACTAGCGTTTGGCACAGATACGCAGTATTTT.